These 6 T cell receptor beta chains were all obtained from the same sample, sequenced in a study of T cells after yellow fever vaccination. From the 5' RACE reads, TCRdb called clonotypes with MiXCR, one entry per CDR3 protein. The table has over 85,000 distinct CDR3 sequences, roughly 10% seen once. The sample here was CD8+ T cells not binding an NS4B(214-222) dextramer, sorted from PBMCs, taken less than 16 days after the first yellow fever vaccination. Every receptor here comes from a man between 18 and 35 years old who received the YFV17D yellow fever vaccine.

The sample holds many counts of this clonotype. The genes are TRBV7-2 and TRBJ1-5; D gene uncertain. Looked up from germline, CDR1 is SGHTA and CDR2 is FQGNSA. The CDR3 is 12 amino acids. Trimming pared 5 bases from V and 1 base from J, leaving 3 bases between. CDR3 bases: TGTGCCAGCAGCCTGAGCAATCAGCCCCAGCATTTT. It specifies CASSLSNQPQHF.

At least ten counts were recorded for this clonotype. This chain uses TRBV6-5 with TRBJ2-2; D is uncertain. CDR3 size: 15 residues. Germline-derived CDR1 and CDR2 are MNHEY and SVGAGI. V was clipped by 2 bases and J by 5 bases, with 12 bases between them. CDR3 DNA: TGTGCCAGCAGTTACGACCAGGCGACAACCGGGGAGCTGTTTTTT. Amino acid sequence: CASSYDQATTGELFF.

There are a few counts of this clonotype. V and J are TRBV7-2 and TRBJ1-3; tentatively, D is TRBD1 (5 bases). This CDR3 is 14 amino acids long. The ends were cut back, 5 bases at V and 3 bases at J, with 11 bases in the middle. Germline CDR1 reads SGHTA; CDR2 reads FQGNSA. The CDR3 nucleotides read TGTGCCAGCAGCCCCGGCGGGGGTGGAAACACCATATATTTT. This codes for CASSPGGGGNTIYF.

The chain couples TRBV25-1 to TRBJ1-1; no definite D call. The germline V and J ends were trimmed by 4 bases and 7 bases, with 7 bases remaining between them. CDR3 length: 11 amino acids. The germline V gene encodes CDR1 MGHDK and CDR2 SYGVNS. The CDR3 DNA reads TGTGCCAGCAGTGTGGCCAGTGAAGCTTTCTTT. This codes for CASSVASEAFF.

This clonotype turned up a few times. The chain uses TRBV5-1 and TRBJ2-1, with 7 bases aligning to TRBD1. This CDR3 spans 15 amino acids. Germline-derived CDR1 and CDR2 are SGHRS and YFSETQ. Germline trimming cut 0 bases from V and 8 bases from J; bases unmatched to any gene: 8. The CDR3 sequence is CASSLVLGTDDEQFF. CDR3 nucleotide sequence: TGCGCCAGCAGCTTGGTCCTCGGGACAGACGATGAGCAGTTCTTC.

DNA of the CDR3: TGTGCCAGCAGTTACTCGGGGGGCACGAGCAATGAGCAGTTCTTC. Its protein product is CASSYSGGTSNEQFF. V is TRBV6-5 and J is TRBJ2-1, with D perhaps being TRBD1 or TRBD2 (6 bases each). This CDR3 has 15 amino acids. The V and J ends lost 0 bases and 6 bases respectively, with 12 bases between them. Per germline, CDR1 MNHEY and CDR2 SVGAGI.